This TCR beta chain was sequenced during a study of chemoradiotherapy in HPV16-positive cancers. Across the whole study: Functional T-cell assays on a couple of HPV16-positive patients' cells defined candidate HPV-specific clones and common TCR motifs.

Some clones are missing from TCRdb's copy, which holds only in-frame ones; the method was immunoSEQ multiplex PCR. Of fewer than 25,000 clones listed, around two thirds are singletons. As concerns this clone: The antigen is unknown.

Over chemoradiotherapy, repertoires were sampled more than once. Trimming took 6 bases from V and 8 from J, leaving 13 bases between them. The CDR3 extends over 12 amino acids. Germline CDR1 and CDR2: MDHEN and SYDVKM. Study observations and caveats: Candidate HPV-specific clones and E7-related TCR motifs grew in tumor during treatment. Only a couple of HPV16-positive patients supplied the functional HPV-specificity definition.

The sample was taken from a patient who underwent chemoradiotherapy. V and J are TRBV28 and TRBJ1-2; D is unclear. This clonotype originated in a human donor with HPV-associated anogenital cancer. CDR3 bases: TGTGCCAGCAGCCCCCCGTTCGGGGGCTACACCTTC. This encodes CASSPPFGGYTF.